Sequencing of this TCR beta chain was carried out in a study of response to subunit inactivated influenza vaccine (dated by TCRdb to 2016 to 2019). As for the study more broadly: The study used deep quantitative T cell receptor repertoire profiling to track responses to a trivalent subunit inactivated influenza vaccine. Study-wide findings and limitations: The authors proposed that each seasonal influenza vaccination may bring in only a limited number of new T cells.

V was cut back by 6 bases and J by 0 bases, leaving a gap of 9 bases between them. The CDR3, from cysteine to phenylalanine, totals 14 residues. Of the read, only the CDR3 DNA is kept; its 42 bases are in frame from base 1. From the germline V gene (reference sequence), CDR1 is LNHNV and CDR2 is YYDKDF. In its sample, this clonotype was seen many times. Its antigen is not yet known. No clone much larger than this one lies a single base away; base qualities are absent. The method was RT-PCR. The sequencer listed for this sample is Illumina HiSeq 2500. Using fastp trimming at Q25 and MiXCR clonotype assembly, TCRdb reanalyzed the public sequencing data and kept in-frame beta chains. Each CDR3 protein gets just one entry, which takes the most common genes and DNA from the rows behind it. The sample records 800,000 to 1,000,000 distinct CDR3 sequences, around 21% of which are singletons. Together, the top ten hold roughly 10% of the sample.

The source material was PBMCs from blood, sampled around 5 days after vaccination. The V and J segments used are TRBV15 and TRBJ1-3; no D segment can be confidently identified. This clonotype was obtained from a man aged 45-65 years who received an inactivated influenza vaccine. Donor details come from another sample of the same person, matched by shared clones. The CDR3 protein is CATSAQRSGNTIYF. The DNA sequence is TGTGCCACCAGTGCACAGCGCTCTGGAAACACCATATATTTT. Beyond the CDR3, the reference TRBV15 and TRBJ1-3 genes provide the residues; the full variable domain reads: DAMVIQNPRYQVTQFGKPVTLSCSQTLNHNVMYWYQQKSSQAPKLLFHYYDKDFNNEADTPDNFQSRRPNTSFCFLDIRSPGLGDTAMYLCATSAQRSGNTIYFGEGSWLTVV.